This T cell receptor beta chain was identified in a study of blood T cells in healthy people across ages (dated by TCRdb to between 2014 and 2017). Background on the whole study: In model experiments, roughly one uniquely barcoded TCR beta cDNA molecule per two T cells was captured by template switching. Using the same blood draw, the study looked at two additional independent replicas of 1 million unique cDNA reads for two donors, one aged 18 to 30 and the other aged 80 or older. Age-related changes in TCR beta repertoire diversity were measured in the study by deep sequencing normalized with unique cDNA molecular identifiers. Donors were grouped into four age groups: young (average 16 years), middle-aged (39), aged (about 59) and long-lived (around 80). Donors of different ages were randomly distributed across sequencing lanes to avoid experimental bias. What the authors observed across the whole study: Bulk unsorted PBMC profiling prevented conclusive comparison of naive and antigen-experienced compartments. Observed TCR beta diversity per million T cells fell roughly linearly with age, and a significant reduction was already apparent by age roughly 40. The percentage of naive T cells measured by flow cytometry correlated strongly with observed TCR beta diversity. Estimates of total diversity based on one million sequenced T cells were regarded as lower bounds and as underestimates. Compared with the aged group, more naive CD4+ T cells, fewer expanded clones and increased TCR diversity were shown by the long-lived group, suggesting age selection. Donor CMV infection status was unknown, potentially confounding age-related changes in expanded clonotypes.

The CDR3 runs 16 residues from the cysteine to the phenylalanine. Only the CDR3 DNA is retained, 48 bases long and in frame from the first base. Looking up the germline V gene yields CDR1 SNHLY and CDR2 FYNNEI. V was cut back by 8 bases and J by 4 bases, leaving a gap of 20 bases between them. This clonotype was counted ten times or more. Its antigen specificity is not known. The sample holds no much larger clone one base away, and base qualities are not on file. The 39 donors, aged about 6 to 95 years, were systemically healthy Caucasian individuals from Russia. Ten milliliters of peripheral blood were drawn from each donor into EDTA-treated Vacutainer tubes. Ficoll-Paque density-gradient centrifugation was used to isolate PBMCs, with at least 7 million per sample. Trizol reagent was used to extract total RNA from PBMCs, with at least 6 micrograms per sample. For every donor, flow cytometry on a PBMC aliquot measured the percentage of naive CD45RAhigh/CD27high T cells.

The library was produced with 5' RACE. Sequencing took place on an Illumina HiSeq 2500. A second about 7 to 12 cycle PCR used a sample-barcoded 5' primer and a J-beta primer mix. A template-switch 5' adaptor carrying 12 random nucleotides introduced a unique molecular identifier onto each TCR beta cDNA molecule. Each sample yielded at least 2.5 million CDR3-containing paired-end reads. All of the RNA was converted into first-strand cDNA using the Mint cDNA synthesis kit, with a TRBC-specific oligonucleotide serving as the primer. All cDNA was treated with uracil-DNA glycosylase and then went through a first 18-cycle PCR with the universal primers M1SS and BC2_uni_R. Per the authors' processing: For normalization, 1 million high-quality reads, each with a distinct molecular identifier, were randomly selected from each sample. Reads with shared molecular identifiers were discarded instead of being binned into consensus sequences. MiTCR, run with a Q25 quality threshold and the strictest error-elimination algorithm, handled CDR3 identification, clonotype clustering and error correction. Lower-bound total TCR beta diversity was estimated with a nonparametric unseen species model using Euler transformation. Starting from the raw public reads, TCRdb applied fastp trimming at Q25, assembled clones with MiXCR and retained in-frame beta chains. CDR3 protein sequences are deduplicated, and each keeps its most common genes and DNA. TCRdb assigned the V and J calls; the authors' analysis was not used. The sample table lists about 650,000 distinct CDR3 sequences, over 40% of them with a count of one. The ten largest clones add up to roughly 12% of the sample.

Recombination connected TRBV2 to TRBJ1-4; a confident D gene designation cannot be given. Sequenced material: blood. This clonotype was sampled from a woman older than 75 in good health. The DNA sequence is as follows: TGTGCCAGCTCGCAGAACGCCGAGTCGGGTAATGAAAAACTGTTTTTT. Translated, this is CASSQNAESGNEKLFF. This CDR3, with the reference TRBV2 and TRBJ1-4 proteins standing in past its ends, gives the full variable domain EPEVTQTPSHQVTQMGQEVILRCVPISNHLYFYWYRQILGQKVEFLVSFYNNEISEKSEIFDDQFSVERPDGSNFTLKIRSTKLEDSAMYFCASSQNAESGNEKLFFGSGTQLSVL.